Below are 25 T cell receptor beta chains sequenced from a single sample in a study of CD8+ T cells in alopecia areata. RNA, once extracted, was reverse transcribed into cDNA for use as the sequencing template. TCRdb's copy holds only in-frame clones and misses some; the assay was immunoSEQ multiplex PCR. This table holds approximately 200,000 clones, 60% to 70% found once. Treatment: oral pan-JAK inhibitor, 5-10 mg twice daily. Sample: CD4+ T cells sorted from blood, taken at week 4, from a patient treated with tofacitinib. These receptors were obtained from a human donor with alopecia areata.

The V and J genes are TRBV11-1 and TRBJ2-5, with TRBD2 matching over 8 bases. This CDR3 comprises 15 residues. Germline CDR1 and CDR2: SGHAT and FQDESV (reference sequence). Trimming removed 5 bases from V and 4 bases from J; junction bases left unmatched: 9. CDR3 sequence reads: CASSPLAGGVETQYF. CDR3 coding DNA: TGTGCCAGCAGCCCCCTTGCGGGAGGAGTAGAGACCCAGTACTTC.

This chain links TRBV7-9 with TRBJ2-2, with D possibly matching TRBD1 (5 bases). The CDR3 totals 14 residues. Germline CDR1 is SEHNR and CDR2 is FQNEAQ (reference sequence). The V gene lost 7 bases and the J gene lost 5 bases, with 14 bases spanning the gap. CDR3 amino acids: CASIVVQGTGELFF. The CDR3 DNA is TGTGCCAGCATCGTCGTGCAGGGTACCGGGGAGCTGTTTTTT.

There are a few counts of this clone. The rearrangement uses TRBV29-1 and TRBJ1-2, with unresolved D. The V gene lost 4 bases and the J gene lost 4 bases, with 10 bases spanning the gap. Looked up from germline, CDR1 is SQVTM and CDR2 is ANQGSEA. The CDR3 runs 12 residues. The CDR3, as DNA: TGCAGCGTTGCCGTAGTTGGCTATGGCTACACCTTC. Amino acids: CSVAVVGYGYTF.

This chain links TRBV5-1 with TRBJ2-6; 7 positions match TRBD2. CDR1 SGHRS and CDR2 YFSETQ come from the germline V gene. V trimming: 0 bases; J trimming: 0 bases; junction bases outside the gene matches: 9. The CDR3 has 19 residues. The DNA of the CDR3 is TGCGCCAGCAGCTTGGGGCCTACGGCGGGGGTCTCTGGGGCCAACGTCCTGACTTTC. It encodes CASSLGPTAGVSGANVLTF. Variable domain in full (rest from reference TRBV5-1 and TRBJ2-6): KAGVTQTPRYLIKTRGQQVTLSCSPISGHRSVSWYQQTPGQGLQFLFEYFSETQRNKGNFPGRFSGRQFSNSRSEMNVSTLELGDSALYLCASSLGPTAGVSGANVLTFGAGSRLTVL.

The chain joins TRBV5-5 to TRBJ1-1; D uncertain. Trimming took 3 bases from V and 1 from J, leaving 7 bases between them. Germline V gives CDR1 SGHKS, CDR2 YYEKEE (reference sequence). The CDR3 length is 13 residues. The CDR3: CASSSKGNTEAFF. CDR3 nucleotide sequence: TGTGCCAGCAGCTCCAAGGGGAACACTGAAGCTTTCTTT.

The V and J genes are TRBV30 and TRBJ2-5, with D perhaps matching TRBD2 (5 bases). Per germline, CDR1 GTSNPN and CDR2 SVGIG (reference sequence). There are 14 residues in the CDR3. V lost 1 base to trimming and J lost 4 bases, with 13 bases between them. The DNA for the CDR3 is TGTGCCTGGAGTGATGAGGGTTGGGGAGAGACCCAGTACTTC. This gives the protein CAWSDEGWGETQYF.

The rearrangement links TRBV9 to TRBJ2-1; D not resolved. Germline V gives CDR1 SGDLS, CDR2 YYNGEE. The CDR3 has 13 residues. With 3 bases removed from V and 1 base from J, the gap between germline ends came to 5 bases. The CDR3 nucleotides are TGTGCCAGCAGCGCGGCTTCCTACAATGAGCAGTTCTTC. It translates to CASSAASYNEQFF.

The chain combines TRBV5-1 with TRBJ2-7, with no clear D. The CDR3 contains 12 residues. The germline V gene has CDR1 SGHRS and CDR2 YFSETQ. Trimming pared 4 bases from V and 3 bases from J, leaving 8 bases between. The CDR3, as DNA: TGCGCCAGCAGCCTCTGGGGCTACGAGCAGTACTTC. Its protein product is CASSLWGYEQYF.

The rearrangement uses TRBV6-6 and TRBJ2-5; D gene uncertain. Germline V gene data show CDR1 as MNHNY and CDR2 as SVGAGI (reference sequence). Trimming shortened V by 4 bases and J by 4 bases, and 4 bases separated the two germline ends. The length of the CDR3 is 11 residues. The CDR3 DNA reads TGTGCCAGCAGTTTTCGAGAGACCCAGTACTTC. This sequence encodes CASSFRETQYF.

The chain links TRBV29-1 to TRBJ2-5; D is ambiguous. Germline CDR1 SQVTM, CDR2 ANQGSEA. V gave up 0 bases and J gave up 7 bases, with 3 bases separating them. CDR3 length equals 10 residues. CDR3 in DNA: TGCAGCGTTGAAGAGGGGACCCAGTACTTC. Translating gives CSVEEGTQYF.

The CDR3 sequence is CASRSDSSYEQYF. DNA for the CDR3: TGTGCCAGCAGAAGCGACAGTTCCTACGAGCAGTACTTC. The V call is TRBV7-9, the J call TRBJ2-7, with a tentative D call TRBD1 (5 bases). V gave up 6 bases and J gave up 1 base, with 10 bases separating them. There are 13 residues in the CDR3. Germline assignment: CDR1 SEHNR and CDR2 FQNEAQ (reference sequence).

The rearrangement links TRBV7-2 to TRBJ1-1, with D possibly being TRBD1 (5 bases). V lost 4 bases to trimming and J lost 7 bases, with 10 bases between them. Germline CDR1 SGHTA, CDR2 FQGNSA. The CDR3 runs 12 residues. The CDR3: CASSSDRYEAFF. The CDR3, as DNA: TGTGCCAGCAGCTCTGACAGATATGAAGCTTTCTTT.

The chain uses TRBV29-1 and TRBJ2-7; TRBD2 aligns across 8 bases. In germline, CDR1 is SQVTM, CDR2 ANQGSEA. There are 13 residues in the CDR3. V trimming: 4 bases; J trimming: 2 bases; junction bases outside the gene matches: 4. The CDR3 sequence: CSVVSGVPYEQYF. For the CDR3, the DNA is TGCAGCGTTGTTAGCGGGGTTCCCTACGAGCAGTACTTC.

This sequence joins TRBV2 and TRBJ2-6; 9 nucleotides align to TRBD1. Germline lookup yields CDR1 SNHLY and CDR2 FYNNEI. This CDR3 contains 17 residues. With V trimmed by 5 bases and J by 4 bases, 9 bases remained unmatched. As DNA, the CDR3 is TGTGCCAGCAGTAAATCCGACAGGGGGTCCGGGGCCAACGTCCTGACTTTC. This sequence encodes CASSKSDRGSGANVLTF.

This chain links TRBV5-1 with TRBJ2-2; D is unresolved. Germline V gene data show CDR1 as SGHRS and CDR2 as YFSETQ. Trimming cost V 5 bases and J 1 base, with 18 bases left between them. The length of the CDR3 is 17 residues. The CDR3 DNA is TGCGCCAGCAGTGGCCCTGGGTCTAGAAAGAACACCGGGGAGCTGTTTTTT. Its protein is CASSGPGSRKNTGELFF.

The chain employs TRBV7-2 and TRBJ1-4; unclear D gene. V dropped 2 bases and J dropped 0 bases, with 7 bases sitting between them. The CDR3 totals 15 residues. Germline assignment: CDR1 SGHTA and CDR2 FQGNSA. DNA of the CDR3: TGTGCCAGCAGCTTAACGGGGACAACTAATGAAAAACTGTTTTTT. Protein: CASSLTGTTNEKLFF.

The gene calls are TRBV7-7 and TRBJ2-5; D gene uncertain. Germline V CDR1 and CDR2: SSHAT, FNYEAQ (reference sequence). The CDR3 contains 12 residues. Trimming took 5 bases from V and 1 from J, leaving 5 bases between them. This CDR3 reads CASSNPQETQYF. CDR3 DNA sequence: TGTGCCAGCAGCAACCCCCAAGAGACCCAGTACTTC.

The chain couples TRBV7-2 to TRBJ2-3, with D possibly TRBD2 on 5 matching bases. Per the germline V gene, CDR1 is SGHTA and CDR2 is FQGNSA. Trimming took off 4 bases at V and 2 bases at J, with 16 bases between the two ends. CDR3 length equals 16 residues. In DNA form, the CDR3 reads TGTGCCAGCAGCTCGGCTATGAGCGGCCACACAGATACGCAGTATTTT. Protein: CASSSAMSGHTDTQYF.

The CDR3 protein is CASSFLPNEQFF. In DNA form, the CDR3 reads TGCGCCAGCAGCTTCCTCCCCAATGAGCAGTTCTTC. The genes are TRBV5-1 and TRBJ2-1; the D is unclear. Germline CDR1 and CDR2: SGHRS and YFSETQ. V gave up 2 bases and J gave up 6 bases, with 6 bases separating them. The CDR3 is made up of 12 amino acids.

This chain uses TRBV27 with TRBJ2-2; D ambiguous. The CDR3 totals 13 residues. V was cut by 5 bases and J by 6 bases, with 10 bases left in between. Germline CDR1 and CDR2: MNHEY and SMNVEV (reference sequence). CDR3 bases: TGTGCCAGCAGTGCCCTTTCCTCCGGGGAGCTGTTTTTT. Translating gives CASSALSSGELFF.

CDR3 sequence: CASHNRDTYEQYF. CDR3 DNA sequence: TGTGCCAGCCACAACAGGGATACCTACGAGCAGTACTTC. The rearrangement joins TRBV19 to TRBJ2-7; weak D call: TRBD1 (6 bases). Looked up from germline, CDR1 is LNHDA and CDR2 is SQIVND (reference sequence). The ends were cut back, 9 bases at V and 2 bases at J, with 14 bases in the middle. The CDR3 is made up of 13 amino acids. Looking up the rest from reference TRBV19 and TRBJ2-7 gives the full variable domain: DGGITQSPKYLFRKEGQNVTLSCEQNLNHDAMYWYRQDPGQGLRLIYYSQIVNDFQKGDIAEGYSVSREKKESFPLTVTSAQKNPTAFYLCASHNRDTYEQYFGPGTRLTVT.

This chain links TRBV9 with TRBJ2-7; the D call may be TRBD1 or TRBD2 (6 bases each). The CDR3 contains 16 residues. The V gene's germline CDR1 is SGDLS and CDR2 YYNGEE. V gave up 9 bases and J gave up 1 base, with 23 bases separating them. Here the CDR3 DNA reads TGTGCCAACCAGTTCCCCTTGGAGGGGGATTCCTACGAGCAGTACTTC. Its protein product is CANQFPLEGDSYEQYF.

This clone was recorded a few times. The genes are TRBV19 and TRBJ1-1; weak D call: TRBD1 (6 bases). V dropped 6 bases and J dropped 6 bases, with 14 bases sitting between them. Germline CDR1 and CDR2: LNHDA and SQIVND (reference sequence). The CDR3 contains 13 residues. CDR3 loop: CASRPTGIPEAFF. DNA for the CDR3: TGTGCCAGTAGACCCACAGGGATCCCTGAAGCTTTCTTT.

DNA of the CDR3: TGCAGCGTTTCACTAGCGGGGAGGGGTGAGCAGTTCTTC. Its translation: CSVSLAGRGEQFF. The chain combines TRBV29-1 with TRBJ2-1; 10 nucleotides agree with TRBD2. Per the germline V gene, CDR1 is SQVTM and CDR2 is ANQGSEA. The CDR3 spans 13 residues. V gave up 5 bases and J gave up 9 bases; unmatched junction bases: 7.

The chain couples TRBV11-2 to TRBJ2-7; 8 positions agree with TRBD2. The CDR3 is made up of 14 amino acids. The ends lost 5 bases at V and 6 bases at J; junction bases unmatched: 9. Germline V CDR1 and CDR2: SGHAT, FQNNGV. In DNA form, the CDR3 reads TGTGCCAGCAGCCTCGGGAGGGCCTTTTTCGAGCAGTACTTC. As protein: CASSLGRAFFEQYF.